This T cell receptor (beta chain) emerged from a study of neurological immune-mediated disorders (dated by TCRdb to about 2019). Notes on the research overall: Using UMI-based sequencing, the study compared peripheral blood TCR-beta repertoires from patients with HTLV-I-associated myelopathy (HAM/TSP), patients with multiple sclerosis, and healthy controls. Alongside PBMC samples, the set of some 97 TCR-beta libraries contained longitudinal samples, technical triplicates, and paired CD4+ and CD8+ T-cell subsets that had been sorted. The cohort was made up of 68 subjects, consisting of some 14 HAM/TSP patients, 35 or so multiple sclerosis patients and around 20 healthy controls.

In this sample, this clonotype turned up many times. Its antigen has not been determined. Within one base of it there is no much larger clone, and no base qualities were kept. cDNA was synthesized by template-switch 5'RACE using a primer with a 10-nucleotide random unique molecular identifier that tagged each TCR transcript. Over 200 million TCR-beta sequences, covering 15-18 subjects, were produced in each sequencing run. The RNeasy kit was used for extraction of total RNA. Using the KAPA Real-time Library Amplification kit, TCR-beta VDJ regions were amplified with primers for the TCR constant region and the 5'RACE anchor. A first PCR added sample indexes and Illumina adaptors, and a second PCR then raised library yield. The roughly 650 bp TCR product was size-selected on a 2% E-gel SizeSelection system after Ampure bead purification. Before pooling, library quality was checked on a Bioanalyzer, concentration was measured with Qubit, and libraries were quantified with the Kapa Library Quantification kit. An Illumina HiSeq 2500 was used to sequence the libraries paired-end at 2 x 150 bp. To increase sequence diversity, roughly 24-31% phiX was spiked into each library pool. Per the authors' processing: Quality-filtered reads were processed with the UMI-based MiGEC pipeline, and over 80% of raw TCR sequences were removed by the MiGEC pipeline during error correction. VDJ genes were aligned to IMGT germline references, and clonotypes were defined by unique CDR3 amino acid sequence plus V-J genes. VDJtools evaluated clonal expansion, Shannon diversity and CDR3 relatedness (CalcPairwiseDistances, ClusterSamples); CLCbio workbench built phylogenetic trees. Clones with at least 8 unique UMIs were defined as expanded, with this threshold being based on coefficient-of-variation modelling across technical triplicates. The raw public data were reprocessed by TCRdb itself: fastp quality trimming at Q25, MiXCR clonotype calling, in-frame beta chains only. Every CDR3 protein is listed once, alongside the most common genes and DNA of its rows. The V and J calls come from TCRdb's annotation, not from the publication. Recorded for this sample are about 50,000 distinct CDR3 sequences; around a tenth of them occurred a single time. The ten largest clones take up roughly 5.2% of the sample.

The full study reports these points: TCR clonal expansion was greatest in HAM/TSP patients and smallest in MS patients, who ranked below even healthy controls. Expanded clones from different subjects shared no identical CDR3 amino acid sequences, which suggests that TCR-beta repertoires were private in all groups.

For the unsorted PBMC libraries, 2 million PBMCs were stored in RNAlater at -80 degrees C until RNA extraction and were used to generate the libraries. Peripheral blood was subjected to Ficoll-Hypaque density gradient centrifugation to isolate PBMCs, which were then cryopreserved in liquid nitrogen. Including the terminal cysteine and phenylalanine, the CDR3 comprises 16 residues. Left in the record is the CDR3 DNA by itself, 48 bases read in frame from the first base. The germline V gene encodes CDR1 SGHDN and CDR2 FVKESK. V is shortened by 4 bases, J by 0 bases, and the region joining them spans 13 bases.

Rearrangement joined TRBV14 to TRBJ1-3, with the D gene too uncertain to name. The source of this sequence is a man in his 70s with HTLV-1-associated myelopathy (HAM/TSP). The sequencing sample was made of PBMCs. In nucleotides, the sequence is TGTGCCAGCAGCCTCACACTTTGGACCTCTGGAAACACCATATATTTT. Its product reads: CASSLTLWTSGNTIYF.